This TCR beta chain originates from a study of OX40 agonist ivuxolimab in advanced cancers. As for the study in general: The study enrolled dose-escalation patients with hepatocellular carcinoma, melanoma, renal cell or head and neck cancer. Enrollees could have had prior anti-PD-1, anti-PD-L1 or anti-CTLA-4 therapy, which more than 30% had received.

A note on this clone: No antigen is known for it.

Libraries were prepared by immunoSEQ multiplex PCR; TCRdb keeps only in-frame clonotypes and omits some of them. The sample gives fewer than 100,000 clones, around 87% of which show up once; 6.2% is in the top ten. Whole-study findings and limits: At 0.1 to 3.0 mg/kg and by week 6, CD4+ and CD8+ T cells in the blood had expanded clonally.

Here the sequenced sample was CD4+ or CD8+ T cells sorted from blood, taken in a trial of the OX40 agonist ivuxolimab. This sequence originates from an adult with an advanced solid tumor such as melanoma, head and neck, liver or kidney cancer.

CDR3 sequence: CASSEPALSYEQYF. DNA for the CDR3: TGTGCCAGCAGTGAACCGGCACTCTCCTACGAGCAGTACTTC. The V gene is TRBV6-1, the J gene TRBJ2-7; D not certain. From germline, CDR1 is MNHNS and CDR2 SASEGT. V was shortened by 2 bases and J by 0 bases, with 8 bases between the two germline ends. This CDR3 contains 14 residues.